This passage covers 27 T cell receptor beta chains from one sample sequenced in a study of cytotoxic CD8 clonotypes in ibrutinib-treated CLL. TCRdb's copy holds only in-frame clones and misses some; the assay was immunoSEQ multiplex PCR. Of some 290,000 clones in the sample, almost 80% were seen once. The material was PBMCs, obtained before ibrutinib treatment. The receptor set was obtained from a human donor with chronic lymphocytic leukemia.

The chain joins TRBV4-3 to TRBJ2-7, with 9 bases that match TRBD1. There are 16 residues in the CDR3. Trimming took 1 base from V and 5 from J; bases not matched to a gene: 9. Germline loops: CDR1 LGHNA, CDR2 YSLEER. The CDR3 nucleotides read TGCGCCAGCAGCCAAGCCCCCCGGGACAGGGTCAACGAGCAGTACTTC. This gives the protein CASSQAPRDRVNEQYF.

The chain couples TRBV19 to TRBJ1-2; the D is unclear. Germline V gene data show CDR1 as LNHDA and CDR2 as SQIVND (reference sequence). The CDR3 contains 11 residues. V was clipped by 9 bases and J by 7 bases, with 12 bases between them. The CDR3 reads CASHGFPGYTF. In DNA form, the CDR3 reads TGTGCCAGCCATGGGTTTCCTGGCTACACCTTC.

The chain couples TRBV7-2 to TRBJ2-7; 8 bases agree with TRBD2. This CDR3 contains 15 residues. Germline-derived CDR1 and CDR2 are SGHTA and FQGNSA. The ends lost 2 bases at V and 1 base at J; junction bases unmatched: 4. CDR3 nucleotides: TGTGCCAGCAGCTTAAGTAGCGGGACTTCCTACGAGCAGTACTTC. Amino acids: CASSLSSGTSYEQYF.

This rearrangement joins TRBV7-2 to TRBJ1-2; D remains ambiguous. Trimming shortened V by 1 base and J by 4 bases, and 7 bases separated the two germline ends. The CDR3 sequence is 13 residues long. Germline assignment: CDR1 SGHTA and CDR2 FQGNSA. The CDR3 DNA reads as TGTGCCAGCAGCTTAGTAGAGGGCTATGGCTACACCTTC. Translation gives CASSLVEGYGYTF. Based on the CDR3 plus reference TRBV7-2 and TRBJ1-2, the full variable domain is GAGVSQSPSNKVTEKGKDVELRCDPISGHTALYWYRQSLGQGLEFLIYFQGNSAPDKSGLPSDRFSAERTGGSVSTLTIQRTQQEDSAVYLCASSLVEGYGYTFGSGTRLTVV.

The chain combines TRBV4-3 with TRBJ2-1, with 9 bases matching TRBD2. V shed 0 bases and J 10 bases; nucleotides not matched to a gene: 10. CDR3 length: 16 amino acids. CDR1 is LGHNA and CDR2 is YSLEER in the germline V gene. In DNA, the CDR3 is TGCGCCAGCAGCCAAGATGCGGGAGGGATTCTAGGGGAGCAGTTCTTC. Amino acid sequence: CASSQDAGGILGEQFF.

As to this clone: At the DNA level, this CDR3 is encoded by other sequences in the same sample as well. The rearrangement links TRBV2 to TRBJ1-2; TRBD1 agrees at 7 bases. The V segment lost 6 bases and the J segment 5 bases; nucleotides outside the gene matches: 3. Looked up from germline, CDR1 is SNHLY and CDR2 is FYNNEI. The CDR3 totals 12 residues. CDR3 sequence reads: CASRGTAYGYTF. The CDR3 nucleotides read TGTGCCAGCAGAGGGACAGCATATGGCTACACCTTC.

V gene TRBV30 combines with J gene TRBJ2-7; D is possibly TRBD1 (5 bases). The germline gives CDR1 GTSNPN, CDR2 SVGIG (reference sequence). V lost 2 bases, J lost 0 bases, and 14 bases lay in between. The CDR3 extends over 15 amino acids. CDR3 protein: CAWSPFLDNSYEQYF. CDR3 bases: TGTGCCTGGAGTCCATTTTTGGACAACTCCTACGAGCAGTACTTC.

The genes are TRBV27 and TRBJ1-4; D is unresolved. This CDR3 has 17 residues. Germline V lookup: CDR1 MNHEY, CDR2 SMNVEV (reference sequence). The germline V and J ends were trimmed by 5 bases and 8 bases, with 24 bases remaining between them. CDR3 sequence: CASSPGVFGQTWEKLFF. Written as DNA, the CDR3 is TGTGCCAGCAGTCCCGGCGTGTTCGGGCAAACGTGGGAAAAACTGTTTTTT.

V gene TRBV7-9 combines with J gene TRBJ2-1; a weak D match, TRBD1 (7 bases). The CDR3 extends over 16 amino acids. Trimming took off 1 base at V and 10 bases at J, with 20 bases between the two ends. CDR1 and CDR2 from the germline V gene are SEHNR and FQNEAQ (reference sequence). The CDR3 DNA reads as TGTGCCAGCAGCTTAGTCGGCCTGACTAGACAGGGCGAGCAGTTCTTC. It encodes CASSLVGLTRQGEQFF.

The V call is TRBV6-1, the J call TRBJ1-2, with 9 bases identical to TRBD1. The CDR3 runs to 15 residues. V gave up 5 bases and J gave up 4 bases; unmatched junction bases: 8. Germline V CDR1 and CDR2: MNHNS, SASEGT. The CDR3 sequence: CASSRGQGGFYGYTF. As DNA, the CDR3 is TGTGCCAGCAGTAGGGGACAGGGAGGCTTCTATGGCTACACCTTC.

V and J are TRBV19 and TRBJ1-2; tentative D call: TRBD1 (6 bases). Germline-derived CDR1 and CDR2 are LNHDA and SQIVND (reference sequence). V lost 5 bases to trimming and J lost 7 bases, with 11 bases between them. CDR3 length: 12 amino acids. The DNA for the CDR3 is TGTGCCAGTAGTTTGGGGGCTGGTGGCTACACCTTC. Protein product: CASSLGAGGYTF. The complete variable domain, with remaining parts taken from reference TRBV19 and TRBJ1-2, reads DGGITQSPKYLFRKEGQNVTLSCEQNLNHDAMYWYRQDPGQGLRLIYYSQIVNDFQKGDIAEGYSVSREKKESFPLTVTSAQKNPTAFYLCASSLGAGGYTFGSGTRLTVV.

This clone turned up a few times. This chain joins TRBV4-2 and TRBJ2-6; 8 bases align to TRBD1. The CDR3 extends over 18 amino acids. In germline, CDR1 is LGHNA, CDR2 YNFKEQ. Trimming took 0 bases from V and 0 from J; bases not matched to a gene: 4. CDR3 nucleotides: TGTGCCAGCAGCCAAGACAGGGGGCTCCTCTCTGGGGCCAACGTCCTGACTTTC. Protein: CASSQDRGLLSGANVLTF.

As regards this clone: In the same sample, other DNA sequences code for this CDR3. The chain recombines TRBV28 with TRBJ1-2; D call uncertain. Trimming cost V 5 bases and J 4 bases, with 11 bases left between them. The CDR3 covers 13 residues. Germline CDR1 and CDR2: MDHEN and SYDVKM. CDR3 protein: CASSLGPTYGYTF. CDR3 nucleotide sequence: TGTGCCAGCAGTCTTGGTCCCACCTATGGCTACACCTTC.

There are a few counts of this clone. The rearrangement uses TRBV5-1 and TRBJ1-4; 7 bases fit TRBD1. Germline loops: CDR1 SGHRS, CDR2 YFSETQ. The CDR3 loop spans 15 amino acids. Trimming removed 4 bases from V and 7 bases from J; junction bases left unmatched: 10. The DNA of the CDR3 is TGCGCCAGCAGCCCCACAACAGGGGACGGTGAAAAACTGTTTTTT. The encoded protein is CASSPTTGDGEKLFF.

The chain recombines TRBV29-1 with TRBJ1-1; no reliable D call. Germline V gene lookup returns CDR1 SQVTM and CDR2 ANQGSEA. The CDR3 has 11 residues. Trimming removed 6 bases from V and 13 bases from J, with 18 bases in between. The CDR3: CSVDTLKGGFF. The CDR3 nucleotides are TGCAGCGTCGACACCCTTAAAGGCGGTTTCTTT.

This chain's CDR3 is CASRGGQGRRGYTF. For the CDR3, the DNA is TGTGCCAGCAGGGGTGGACAGGGCCGGAGGGGCTACACCTTC. The rearrangement uses TRBV2 and TRBJ1-2; TRBD1 agrees at 8 bases. After removal of 6 bases from V and 8 bases from J, the junction contained 11 bases not matched to a gene. Per the germline V gene, CDR1 is SNHLY and CDR2 is FYNNEI. This CDR3 has 14 residues.

This chain links TRBV5-4 with TRBJ2-7, with 11 bases lining up with TRBD2. The CDR3 has 16 residues. After removal of 4 bases from V and 7 bases from J, the junction contained 13 bases not matched to a gene. Germline V lookup: CDR1 SGHNT, CDR2 YYREEE (reference sequence). CDR3 nucleotides: TGTGCCAGCAGCCGCGGGAAACTAGCGGGAGTAGAAGAGCAGTACTTC. As protein: CASSRGKLAGVEEQYF.

The rearrangement links TRBV18 to TRBJ2-1, with 12 nucleotides matching TRBD1. V lost 3 bases to trimming and J lost 9 bases; unmatched junction nucleotides: 9. CDR1 and CDR2 (germline): KGHSH, LQKENI. CDR3 length: 16 residues. The CDR3: CASSPRMGQGAAEQFF. CDR3 sequence (DNA): TGTGCCAGCTCACCGAGGATGGGACAGGGGGCCGCTGAGCAGTTCTTC.

The count of this clone is one. The rearrangement links TRBV28 to TRBJ2-7; D may match TRBD1 or TRBD2 (6 bases each). This CDR3 comprises 16 residues. The V gene's germline CDR1 is MDHEN and CDR2 SYDVKM. The V end was cut by 2 bases, the J end by 2 bases, with 16 bases between. CDR3 in amino acids: CASSLEVWRDTYEQYF. The CDR3 DNA is TGTGCCAGCAGTTTAGAGGTGTGGAGGGACACCTACGAGCAGTACTTC.

The chain has TRBV11-2 and TRBJ2-5, with 7 bases identical to TRBD1. V shed 4 bases and J 4 bases; nucleotides not matched to a gene: 3. Germline CDR1 reads SGHAT; CDR2 reads FQNNGV. This CDR3 region has 13 residues. The CDR3 sequence: CASSSRDRETQYF. CDR3 DNA: TGTGCCAGCAGCTCTCGGGACAGAGAGACCCAGTACTTC.

This chain links TRBV30 with TRBJ1-1, with a weak D call TRBD1 (5 bases). This CDR3 has 14 amino acids. From germline, CDR1 is GTSNPN and CDR2 SVGIG (reference sequence). With 2 bases removed from V and 0 bases from J, the gap between germline ends came to 10 bases. CDR3 loop: CAWSPGPMNTEAFF. As DNA, the CDR3 is TGTGCCTGGAGTCCAGGGCCCATGAACACTGAAGCTTTCTTT.

V is TRBV30 and J is TRBJ1-2, with TRBD1 as a possible D gene (5 bases). The germline V gene encodes CDR1 GTSNPN and CDR2 SVGIG (reference sequence). The V end lost 7 bases, the J end lost 4 bases, and 22 bases lay between the germline ends. The CDR3 length is 15 residues. CDR3 sequence: CASPFPLGAAYGYTF. As DNA, the CDR3 is TGTGCCTCACCTTTCCCACTCGGGGCAGCCTATGGCTACACCTTC. Based on the CDR3 plus reference TRBV30 and TRBJ1-2, the full variable domain is SQTIHQWPATLVQPVGSPLSLECTVEGTSNPNLYWYRQAAGRGLQLLFYSVGIGQISSEVPQNLSASRPQDRQFILSSKKLLLSDSGFYLCASPFPLGAAYGYTFGSGTRLTVV.

V gene TRBV30 combines with J gene TRBJ1-4; tentative D call: TRBD1 (5 bases). The germline V gene encodes CDR1 GTSNPN and CDR2 SVGIG (reference sequence). The CDR3 is made up of 13 amino acids. Trimming left V 3 bases short and J 5 bases short, with 10 bases between. CDR3: CAWRGEKNEKLFF. CDR3 DNA: TGTGCCTGGAGAGGGGAGAAAAATGAAAAACTGTTTTTT.

V is TRBV29-1 and J is TRBJ1-3; D is unresolved. The length of the CDR3 is 15 residues. Trimming stripped 6 bases from V and 0 bases from J, with 15 bases between. Germline CDR1 reads SQVTM; CDR2 reads ANQGSEA. The CDR3 DNA reads TGCAGCGTGGCAGTGGGCAGTACCTCTGGAAACACCATATATTTT. This encodes CSVAVGSTSGNTIYF.

This clone has more than one count but fewer than ten. J is TRBJ2-2 and V is TRBV7-2; no clear D. This CDR3 is built from 14 residues. Germline V gives CDR1 SGHTA, CDR2 FQGNSA. V lost 1 base to trimming and J lost 3 bases, with 6 bases between them. The CDR3 is CASSLERYTGELFF. The CDR3 nucleotides read TGTGCCAGCAGCTTAGAACGGTACACCGGGGAGCTGTTTTTT.

This chain's CDR3 is CASSLMGAGNQPQHF. CDR3 nucleotide sequence: TGTGCCAGCAGCTTGATGGGGGCCGGCAATCAGCCCCAGCATTTT. This sequence joins TRBV5-4 and TRBJ1-5, with D tentatively TRBD1 (6 bases). The CDR3 length is 15 residues. Trimming stripped 1 base from V and 2 bases from J, with 10 bases between. The germline CDR1 and CDR2 sequences are SGHNT and YYREEE (reference sequence).

The chain joins TRBV5-4 to TRBJ2-2; no clear D. Germline V gene data show CDR1 as SGHNT and CDR2 as YYREEE (reference sequence). This CDR3 region has 13 residues. V lost 3 bases to trimming and J lost 4 bases, with 7 bases between them. The CDR3 protein is CASSYSSTGELFF. The CDR3 DNA is TGTGCCAGCAGCTATTCATCCACCGGGGAGCTGTTTTTT. Supplemented by reference TRBV5-4 and TRBJ2-2, the full variable domain reads ETGVTQSPTHLIKTRGQQVTLRCSSQSGHNTVSWYQQALGQGPQFIFQYYREEENGRGNFPPRFSGLQFPNYSSELNVNALELDDSALYLCASSYSSTGELFFGEGSRLTVL.